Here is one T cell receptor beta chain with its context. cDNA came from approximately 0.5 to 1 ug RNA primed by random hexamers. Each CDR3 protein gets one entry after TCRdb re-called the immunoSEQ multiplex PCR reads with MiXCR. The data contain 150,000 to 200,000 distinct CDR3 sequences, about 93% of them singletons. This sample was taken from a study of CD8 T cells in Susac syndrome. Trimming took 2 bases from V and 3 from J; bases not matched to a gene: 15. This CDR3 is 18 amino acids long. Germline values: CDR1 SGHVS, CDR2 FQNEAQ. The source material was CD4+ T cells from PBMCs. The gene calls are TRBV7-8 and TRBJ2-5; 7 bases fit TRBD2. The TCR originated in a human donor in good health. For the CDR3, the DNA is TGTGCCAGCAGCTTAATGGGGTGGGGCCAGCGGGGTAAAGAGACCCAGTACTTC. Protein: CASSLMGWGQRGKETQYF.